One sample yielded the 14 T cell receptor beta chains listed below, sequenced in a study of blood T cells in healthy people across ages. Next came a second PCR, run for about 6 to 11 cycles, which used a sample-barcoded 5' primer along with a J-beta primer mix. From the 5' RACE reads, TCRdb called clonotypes with MiXCR, one entry per CDR3 protein. The data show 700,000 to 800,000 distinct CDR3 sequences, with roughly 43% seen just once and roughly 19% held by the top ten. Sequenced input: blood. Receptors were obtained from a woman aged 55-70 years in good health.

The chain employs TRBV27 and TRBJ1-5; 8 bases map to TRBD1. The CDR3 spans 18 residues. V was clipped by 2 bases and J by 2 bases; unmatched bases: 11. Germline V gives CDR1 MNHEY, CDR2 SMNVEV (reference sequence). The CDR3 sequence is CASSLLTGAGLGNQPQHF. DNA for the CDR3: TGTGCCAGCAGTTTACTGACAGGGGCAGGATTAGGCAATCAGCCCCAGCATTTT.

There are a few counts of this clonotype. The chain recombines TRBV20-1 with TRBJ1-5; D is unresolved. Between the trimmed V and J ends, which lost 1 base and 0 bases, there was a span of 7 bases. Germline CDR1 is DFQATT and CDR2 is SNEGSKA (reference sequence). The CDR3 totals 14 residues. DNA for the CDR3: TGCAGTGCTAGAGTCCGGGGTAGCAATCAGCCCCAGCATTTT. Protein: CSARVRGSNQPQHF.

This chain uses TRBV27 with TRBJ2-5; 11 bases fit TRBD2. Germline CDR1 and CDR2: MNHEY and SMNVEV (reference sequence). V lost 2 bases and J lost 2; bases outside the gene matches: 13. This CDR3 has 19 amino acids. CDR3: CASSLTLHTGLAAQETQYF. CDR3 nucleotides: TGTGCCAGCAGTTTAACCCTTCATACGGGACTAGCGGCGCAAGAGACCCAGTACTTC.

This clonotype was recorded once. The rearrangement uses TRBV6-1 and TRBJ2-3; 7 bases map to TRBD2. V lost 4 bases, J lost 1 base, and 2 bases stayed unmatched. CDR1 and CDR2 from the germline V gene are MNHNS and SASEGT. CDR3 length equals 14 residues. The CDR3 reads CASSAGGRTDTQYF. Written as DNA, the CDR3 is TGTGCCAGCAGTGCGGGGGGTCGCACAGATACGCAGTATTTT.

The J gene is TRBJ2-1, the V gene TRBV14; 11 nucleotides agree with TRBD2. With V trimmed by 3 bases and J by 4 bases, 2 bases remained unmatched. CDR1 is SGHDN, CDR2 FVKESK, per germline. This CDR3 is 15 amino acids long. CDR3 sequence reads: CASSQTSGAYNEQFF. In DNA form, the CDR3 reads TGTGCCAGCAGCCAGACTAGCGGGGCGTACAATGAGCAGTTCTTC.

The J gene is TRBJ1-1, the V gene TRBV4-1; D is unresolved. This CDR3 is 13 amino acids long. Trimming cost V 3 bases and J 5 bases, with 10 bases left between them. Germline CDR1 reads MGHRA; CDR2 reads YSYEKL. CDR3 DNA sequence: TGCGCCAGCAGCCATGTCCGGGATACTGAAGCTTTCTTT. Protein: CASSHVRDTEAFF.

The chain couples TRBV5-1 to TRBJ2-3, with 7 bases lining up with TRBD2. The CDR3 spans 16 residues. Looked up from germline, CDR1 is SGHRS and CDR2 is YFSETQ. After removal of 0 bases from V and 3 bases from J, the junction contained 7 bases not matched to a gene. The CDR3 region has the DNA TGCGCCAGCAGCTTGGAGGCGGGAGTGAGGACAGATACGCAGTATTTT. This gives the protein CASSLEAGVRTDTQYF.

The J gene is TRBJ2-7, the V gene TRBV4-3, with D hard to call. CDR3 length: 16 residues. The ends were cut back, 0 bases at V and 0 bases at J, with 12 bases in the middle. Germline V gene lookup returns CDR1 LGHNA and CDR2 YSLEER. Here the CDR3 DNA reads TGCGCCAGCAGCCAAGATCGGGCTACCGGCTCCTACGAGCAGTACTTC. This gives the protein CASSQDRATGSYEQYF.

The chain employs TRBV12-3 or TRBV12-4 and TRBJ2-6; D unclear. The V gene lost 6 bases and the J gene lost 5 bases, with 5 bases spanning the gap. The CDR3 contains 12 residues. CDR3 in amino acids: CASSIRANVLTF. The CDR3 region has the DNA TGTGCCAGCAGCATCAGGGCCAACGTCCTGACTTTC.

This clonotype was counted only a few times. This rearrangement joins TRBV18 to TRBJ2-1, with D possibly matching TRBD2 (5 bases). The CDR3 runs to 16 residues. Trimming took off 3 bases at V and 2 bases at J, with 14 bases between the two ends. The V gene's germline CDR1 is KGHSH and CDR2 LQKENI. The CDR3 DNA is TGTGCCAGCTCACCCTTGGACTCCGTTACCTACAATGAGCAGTTCTTC. Encoded protein: CASSPLDSVTYNEQFF.

Regarding this clonotype: A much larger clone differs by one base, so this may be a read error. This chain uses TRBV3-1 with TRBJ2-2; weak D call: TRBD2 (5 bases). The V and J ends lost 1 base and 1 base respectively, with 10 bases between them. From germline, CDR1 is LGHDT and CDR2 YNNKEL (reference sequence). This CDR3 is built from 16 residues. The CDR3 loop reads CASSQGLGENTGELFF. In DNA form, the CDR3 reads TGTGCCAGCAGCCAAGGGCTCGGGGAGAACACCGGGGAGCTGTTTTTT.

The V gene is TRBV18, the J gene TRBJ2-7, with 9 bases lining up with TRBD1. The CDR3 spans 15 residues. Germline assignment: CDR1 KGHSH and CDR2 LQKENI. J was trimmed by 3 bases and V by 3 bases; bases with no gene match: 6. The CDR3 coding sequence is TGTGCCAGCTCACCGGCGAGGGGACAGGGCTACGAGCAGTACTTC. As protein: CASSPARGQGYEQYF.

The chain joins TRBV4-3 to TRBJ1-5, with TRBD1 matching over 9 bases. The CDR3 length is 13 residues. Germline CDR1 LGHNA, CDR2 YSLEER. V lost 7 bases and J lost 9; bases outside the gene matches: 7. The CDR3 DNA is TGCGCCAGCACCCAGGACAGGGGCATGCCCCAGCATTTT. Translation gives CASTQDRGMPQHF.

This clonotype was recorded at least ten times. The chain employs TRBV12-3 or TRBV12-4 and TRBJ1-2; D perhaps matches TRBD1 (5 bases). This CDR3 region has 13 residues. V was pared by 6 bases and J by 6 bases, with 14 bases between. The CDR3 DNA sequence: TGTGCCAGCAGACTACAGGAAGGGGATGGCTACACCTTC. Its protein product is CASRLQEGDGYTF.